The rows below give T cell receptor beta chains drawn from one sample of a study of cytomegalovirus exposure and HLA in healthy donors. Assay used: immunoSEQ multiplex PCR; TCRdb lists only in-frame clones, some missing. The sample consists of over 100,000 clones, almost 80% of them appearing once. The sample consisted of PBMCs. All receptors derive from a man aged 55 to 70 in good health and CMV-seropositive. Both conserved end residues are part of each CDR3. Fields, in order: D gene, V gene, clone size, J gene, CDR3 DNA, CDR3 protein. D genes are given only for firm matches. Not every row has a clone size; where given, it reads once, few, many or a size class.

d_gene: -
v_gene: TRBV6-6
abundance: -
j_gene: TRBJ2-7
CDR3nt: TGTGCCAGCAGGACAGCCTCCTACGAGCAGTACTTC
CDR3aa: CASRTASYEQYF

d_gene: -
v_gene: TRBV11-2
abundance: -
j_gene: TRBJ1-2
CDR3nt: TGTGCCAGCAGCGTCGGAGGGGTTAACTATGGCTACACCTTC
CDR3aa: CASSVGGVNYGYTF

d_gene: -
v_gene: TRBV27
abundance: -
j_gene: TRBJ1-2
CDR3nt: TGTGCCAGCAGGACAACGGGGGGAGGTGGCTACACCTTC
CDR3aa: CASRTTGGGGYTF

d_gene: -
v_gene: TRBV7-9
abundance: few
j_gene: TRBJ2-7
CDR3nt: TGTGCCAGCAGCGCCAGCGGTCGGGACGAGCAGTACTTC
CDR3aa: CASSASGRDEQYF

d_gene: -
v_gene: TRBV28
abundance: -
j_gene: TRBJ1-3
CDR3nt: TGTGCCAGCATTACCTCTAGCTCTGGAAACACCATATATTTT
CDR3aa: CASITSSSGNTIYF

d_gene: -
v_gene: TRBV20-1
abundance: -
j_gene: TRBJ1-2
CDR3nt: TGCAGTGCTGCAGACTATGGCTACACCTTC
CDR3aa: CSAADYGYTF

d_gene: TRBD1
v_gene: TRBV5-6
abundance: -
j_gene: TRBJ1-2
CDR3nt: TGTGCCAGCAGTTTCCTCCCGGCAGGGGGAAATGGCTACACCTTC
CDR3aa: CASSFLPAGGNGYTF

d_gene: -
v_gene: TRBV28
abundance: -
j_gene: TRBJ1-5
CDR3nt: TGTGCCAGCAGTTTGGATCCGGGAGTGCAGCCCCAGCATTTT
CDR3aa: CASSLDPGVQPQHF

d_gene: TRBD1
v_gene: TRBV5-8
abundance: -
j_gene: TRBJ1-5
CDR3nt: TGTGCCAGCACCCGGGCCCAGGGGGCGAGAGGCAATCAGCCCCAGCATTTT
CDR3aa: CASTRAQGARGNQPQHF

d_gene: TRBD2
v_gene: TRBV30
abundance: -
j_gene: TRBJ2-4
CDR3nt: TGTGCCTGGAGTAGGAGGGGAGGGACCAAAAACATTCAGTACTTC
CDR3aa: CAWSRRGGTKNIQYF

d_gene: TRBD2
v_gene: TRBV11-2
abundance: -
j_gene: TRBJ2-5
CDR3nt: TGTGCCAGCAGCTCCGGCGGGGGGAGACAGACCCAGTACTTC
CDR3aa: CASSSGGGRQTQYF

d_gene: TRBD1
v_gene: TRBV7-9
abundance: -
j_gene: TRBJ1-1
CDR3nt: TGTGCCAGCAGCGCCTTGGGACAGGGTGCGAACACTGAAGCTTTCTTT
CDR3aa: CASSALGQGANTEAFF

d_gene: -
v_gene: TRBV4-3
abundance: -
j_gene: TRBJ2-6
CDR3nt: TGCGCCAGCGGCCAAGATCTTCTTGTCTCGTCTGGGGCCAACGTCCTGACTTTC
CDR3aa: CASGQDLLVSSGANVLTF

d_gene: TRBD2
v_gene: TRBV11-3
abundance: -
j_gene: TRBJ2-1
CDR3nt: TGTGCCAGCAGCTTAGGGGGGACTAGCTCCTACAATGAGCAGTTCTTC
CDR3aa: CASSLGGTSSYNEQFF